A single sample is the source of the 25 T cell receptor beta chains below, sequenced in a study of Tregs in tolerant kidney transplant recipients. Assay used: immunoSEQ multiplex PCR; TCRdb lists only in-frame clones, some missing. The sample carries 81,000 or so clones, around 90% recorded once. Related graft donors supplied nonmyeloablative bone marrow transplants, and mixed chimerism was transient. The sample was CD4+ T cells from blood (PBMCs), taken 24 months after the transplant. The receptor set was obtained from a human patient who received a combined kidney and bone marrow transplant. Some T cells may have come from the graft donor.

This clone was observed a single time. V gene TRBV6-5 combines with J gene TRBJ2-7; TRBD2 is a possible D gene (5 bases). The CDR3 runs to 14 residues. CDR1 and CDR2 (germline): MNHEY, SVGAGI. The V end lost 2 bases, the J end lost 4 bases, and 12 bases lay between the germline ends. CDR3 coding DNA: TGTGCCAGCAGTTACACCGGGGTGGGGTACGAGCAGTACTTC. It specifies CASSYTGVGYEQYF.

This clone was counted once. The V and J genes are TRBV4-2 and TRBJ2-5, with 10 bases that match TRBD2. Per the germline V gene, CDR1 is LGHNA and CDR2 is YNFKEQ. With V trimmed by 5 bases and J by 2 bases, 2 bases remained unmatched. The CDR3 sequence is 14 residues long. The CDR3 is CASSATSGQETQYF. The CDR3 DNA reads TGTGCCAGCAGCGCGACTAGCGGGCAAGAGACCCAGTACTTC.

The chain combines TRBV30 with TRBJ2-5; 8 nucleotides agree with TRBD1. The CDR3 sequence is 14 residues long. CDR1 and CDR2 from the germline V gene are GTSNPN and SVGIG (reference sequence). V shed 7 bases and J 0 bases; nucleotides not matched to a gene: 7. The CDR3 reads CAFIPGGHQETQYF. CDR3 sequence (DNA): TGTGCCTTCATTCCAGGGGGCCACCAAGAGACCCAGTACTTC.

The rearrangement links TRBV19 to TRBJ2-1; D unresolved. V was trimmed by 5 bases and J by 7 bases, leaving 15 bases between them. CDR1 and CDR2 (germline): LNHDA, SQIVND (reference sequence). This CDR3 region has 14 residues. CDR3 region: CASSPSTGLNEQFF. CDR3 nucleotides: TGTGCCAGTAGTCCCTCGACTGGCTTGAATGAGCAGTTCTTC.

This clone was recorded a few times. The CDR3 DNA follows: TGTGCCAGCAGTTACTCCGAGGTTACCGAGCAGTACTTC. As protein: CASSYSEVTEQYF. The chain uses TRBV6-6 and TRBJ2-7; D is uncertain. The CDR3 is 13 residues long. V was cut by 0 bases and J by 6 bases, with 9 bases left in between. CDR1 and CDR2 (germline): MNHNY, SVGAGI (reference sequence).

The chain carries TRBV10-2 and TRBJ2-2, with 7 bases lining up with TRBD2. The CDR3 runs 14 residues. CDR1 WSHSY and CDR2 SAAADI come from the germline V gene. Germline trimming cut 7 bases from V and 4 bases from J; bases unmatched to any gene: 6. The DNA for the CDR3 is TGCGCCAGCATGCTAGCGGTGAGCACCGGGGAGCTGTTTTTT. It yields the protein CASMLAVSTGELFF.

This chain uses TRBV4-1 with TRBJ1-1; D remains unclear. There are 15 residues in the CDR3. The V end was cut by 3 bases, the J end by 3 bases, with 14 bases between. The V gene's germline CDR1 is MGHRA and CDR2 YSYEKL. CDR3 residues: CASSHLTGRDTEAFF. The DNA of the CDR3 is TGCGCCAGCAGCCACCTAACCGGGAGAGACACTGAAGCTTTCTTT.

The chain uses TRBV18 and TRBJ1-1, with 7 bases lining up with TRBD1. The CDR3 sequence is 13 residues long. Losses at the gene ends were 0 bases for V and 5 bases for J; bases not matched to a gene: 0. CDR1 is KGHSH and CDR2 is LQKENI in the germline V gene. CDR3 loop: CASSPPGQTEAFF. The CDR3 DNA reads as TGTGCCAGCTCACCACCGGGACAGACTGAAGCTTTCTTT.

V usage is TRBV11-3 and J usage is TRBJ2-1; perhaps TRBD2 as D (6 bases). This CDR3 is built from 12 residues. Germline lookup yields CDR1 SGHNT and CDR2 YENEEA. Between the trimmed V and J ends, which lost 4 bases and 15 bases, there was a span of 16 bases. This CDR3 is CASSSSADGRFF. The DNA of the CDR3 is TGTGCCAGCAGCTCTAGCGCGGATGGGCGGTTCTTC. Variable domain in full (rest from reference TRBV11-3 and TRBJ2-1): EAGVVQSPRYKIIEKKQPVAFWCNPISGHNTLYWYLQNLGQGPELLIRYENEEAVDDSQLPKDRFSAERLKGVDSTLKIQPAELGDSAVYLCASSSSADGRFFGPGTRLTVL.

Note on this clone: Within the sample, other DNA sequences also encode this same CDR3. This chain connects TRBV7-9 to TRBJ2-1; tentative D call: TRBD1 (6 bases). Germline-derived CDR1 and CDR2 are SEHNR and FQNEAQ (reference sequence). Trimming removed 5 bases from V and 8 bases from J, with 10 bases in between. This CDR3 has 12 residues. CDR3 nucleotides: TGTGCCAGCAGCCTACAGGGATATGAGCAGTTCTTC. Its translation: CASSLQGYEQFF.

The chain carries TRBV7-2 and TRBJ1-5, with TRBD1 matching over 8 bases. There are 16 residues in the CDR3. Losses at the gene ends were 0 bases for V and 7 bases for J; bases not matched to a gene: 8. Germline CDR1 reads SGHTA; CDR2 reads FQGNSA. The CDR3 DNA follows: TGTGCCAGCAGCTTAGCGGTGGACAGGGTAGAGCAGCCCCAGCATTTT. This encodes CASSLAVDRVEQPQHF.

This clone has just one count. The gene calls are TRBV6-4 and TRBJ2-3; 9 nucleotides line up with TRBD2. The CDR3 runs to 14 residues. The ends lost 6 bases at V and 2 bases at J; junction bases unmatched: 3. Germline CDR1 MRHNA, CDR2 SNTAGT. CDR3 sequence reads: CASRREGDTDTQYF. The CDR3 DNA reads TGTGCCAGCAGGCGGGAGGGGGACACAGATACGCAGTATTTT.

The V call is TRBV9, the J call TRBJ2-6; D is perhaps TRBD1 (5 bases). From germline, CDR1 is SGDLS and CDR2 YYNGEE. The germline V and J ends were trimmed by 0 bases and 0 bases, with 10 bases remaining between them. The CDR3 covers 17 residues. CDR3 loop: CASSVVGHLSGANVLTF. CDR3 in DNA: TGTGCCAGCAGCGTAGTAGGACACCTCTCTGGGGCCAACGTCCTGACTTTC.

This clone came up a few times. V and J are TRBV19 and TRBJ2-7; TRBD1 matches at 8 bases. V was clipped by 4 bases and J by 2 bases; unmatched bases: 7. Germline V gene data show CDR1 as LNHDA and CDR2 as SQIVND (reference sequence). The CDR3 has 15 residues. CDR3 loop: CASSTRDRSTYEQYF. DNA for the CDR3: TGTGCCAGTAGTACCCGGGACAGGAGCACCTACGAGCAGTACTTC. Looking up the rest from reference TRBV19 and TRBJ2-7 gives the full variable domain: DGGITQSPKYLFRKEGQNVTLSCEQNLNHDAMYWYRQDPGQGLRLIYYSQIVNDFQKGDIAEGYSVSREKKESFPLTVTSAQKNPTAFYLCASSTRDRSTYEQYFGPGTRLTVT.

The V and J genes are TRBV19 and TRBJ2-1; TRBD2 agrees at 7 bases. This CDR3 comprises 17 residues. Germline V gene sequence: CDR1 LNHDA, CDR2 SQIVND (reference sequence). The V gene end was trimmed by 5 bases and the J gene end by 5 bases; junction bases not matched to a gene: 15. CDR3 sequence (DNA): TGTGCCAGTAGTCGAACCCGCCCGGGACTACCCAACAATGAGCAGTTCTTC. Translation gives CASSRTRPGLPNNEQFF.

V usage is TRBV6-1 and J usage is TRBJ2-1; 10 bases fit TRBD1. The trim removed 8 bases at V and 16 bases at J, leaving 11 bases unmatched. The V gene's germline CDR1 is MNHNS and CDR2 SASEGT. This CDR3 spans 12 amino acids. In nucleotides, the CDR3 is TGTGCCAGCGGGGAACGACAGGGGGCACGATTCTTC. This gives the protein CASGERQGARFF.

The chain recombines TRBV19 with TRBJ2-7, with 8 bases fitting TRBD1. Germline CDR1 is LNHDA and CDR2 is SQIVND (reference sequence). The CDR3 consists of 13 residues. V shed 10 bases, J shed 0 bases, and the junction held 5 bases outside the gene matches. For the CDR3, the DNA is TGTGCCACAAGGACAGGGATCTCCTACGAGCAGTACTTC. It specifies CATRTGISYEQYF.

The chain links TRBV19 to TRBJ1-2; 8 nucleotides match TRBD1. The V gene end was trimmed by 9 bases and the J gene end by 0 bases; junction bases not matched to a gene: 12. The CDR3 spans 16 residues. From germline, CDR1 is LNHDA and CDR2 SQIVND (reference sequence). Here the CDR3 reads CASGSWDRRTNYGYTF. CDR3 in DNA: TGTGCCAGCGGCTCTTGGGACAGGAGGACTAACTATGGCTACACCTTC. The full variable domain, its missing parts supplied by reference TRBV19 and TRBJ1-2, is DGGITQSPKYLFRKEGQNVTLSCEQNLNHDAMYWYRQDPGQGLRLIYYSQIVNDFQKGDIAEGYSVSREKKESFPLTVTSAQKNPTAFYLCASGSWDRRTNYGYTFGSGTRLTVV.

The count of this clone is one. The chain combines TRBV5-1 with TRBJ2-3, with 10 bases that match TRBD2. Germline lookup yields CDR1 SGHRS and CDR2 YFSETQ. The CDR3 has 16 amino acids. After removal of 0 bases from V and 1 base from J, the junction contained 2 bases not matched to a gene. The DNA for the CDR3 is TGCGCCAGCAGCTTGGAAGGACTAGCGGGCACAGATACGCAGTATTTT. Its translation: CASSLEGLAGTDTQYF.

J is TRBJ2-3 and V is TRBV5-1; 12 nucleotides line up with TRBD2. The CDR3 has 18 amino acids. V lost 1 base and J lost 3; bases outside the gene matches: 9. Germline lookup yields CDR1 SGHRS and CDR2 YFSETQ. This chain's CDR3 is CASSLSGGLAGLTDTQYF. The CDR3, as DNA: TGCGCCAGCAGCTTGAGCGGCGGACTAGCGGGGCTAACAGATACGCAGTATTTT.

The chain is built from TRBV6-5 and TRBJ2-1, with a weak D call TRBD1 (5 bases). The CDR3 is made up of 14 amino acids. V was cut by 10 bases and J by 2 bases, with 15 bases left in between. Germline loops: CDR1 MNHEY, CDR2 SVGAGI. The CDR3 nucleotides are TGTGCCACCACACGGACAAGTCCCTACAATGAGCAGTTCTTC. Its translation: CATTRTSPYNEQFF.

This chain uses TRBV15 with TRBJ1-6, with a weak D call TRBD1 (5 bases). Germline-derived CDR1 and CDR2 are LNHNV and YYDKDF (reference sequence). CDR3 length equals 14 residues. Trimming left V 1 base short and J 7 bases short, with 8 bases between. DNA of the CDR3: TGTGCCACCAGCAGAGCAGGGTGGAATTCACCCCTCCACTTT. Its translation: CATSRAGWNSPLHF.

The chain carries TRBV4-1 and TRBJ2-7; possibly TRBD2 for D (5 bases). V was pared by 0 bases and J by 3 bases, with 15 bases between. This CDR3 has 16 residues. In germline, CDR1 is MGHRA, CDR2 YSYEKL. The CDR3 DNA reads TGCGCCAGCAGCCAAGATCCCCAGCGGAAGATCTACGAGCAGTACTTC. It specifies CASSQDPQRKIYEQYF.

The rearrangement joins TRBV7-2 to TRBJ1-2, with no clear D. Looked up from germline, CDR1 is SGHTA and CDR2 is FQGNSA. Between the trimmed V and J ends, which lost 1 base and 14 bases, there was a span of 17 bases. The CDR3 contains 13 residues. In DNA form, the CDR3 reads TGTGCCAGCAGCTTAGGTTTGGGCCAGAGTCGGACCTTC. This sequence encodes CASSLGLGQSRTF.

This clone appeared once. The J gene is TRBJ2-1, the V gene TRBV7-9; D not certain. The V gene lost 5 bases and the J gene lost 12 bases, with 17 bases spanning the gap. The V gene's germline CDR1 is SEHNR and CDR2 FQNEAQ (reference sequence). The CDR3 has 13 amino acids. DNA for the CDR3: TGTGCCAGCAGCCTACCCGACACGTTTAGGCAGTTCTTC. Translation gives CASSLPDTFRQFF.